The rows below give T cell receptor beta chains drawn from one sample of a study of T cell responses to AZD1222 COVID-19 vaccine. Libraries were prepared by immunoSEQ multiplex PCR; TCRdb keeps only in-frame clonotypes and omits some of them. The sample lists about 110,000 clones, 87% seen once, with about 2.5% in the top ten. The sample was peripheral blood, taken 28 days after the second AZD1222 dose. The receptors originated from an adult who received the AZD1222 COVID-19 vaccine. The CDR3 runs from the conserved cysteine through the conserved F or W.

cdr3_aa	v_call	j_call
CAISESKPATYTDTQYF	TRBV10-3	TRBJ2-3
CASSLGRQDVYEQYF	TRBV11-2	TRBJ2-7
CASSYGTGFDEQYF	TRBV6-5	TRBJ2-7
CASSREINQPQHF	TRBV18	TRBJ1-5
CASSPTDSTTNYGYTF	TRBV18	TRBJ1-2
CASRGGLPNSPLHF	TRBV6-4	TRBJ1-6
CASSGYGANTEAFF	TRBV23-1	TRBJ1-1
CASSLDLGFFEKLFF	TRBV7-9	TRBJ1-4
CASSQDPNSSGNTIYF	TRBV4-1	TRBJ1-3
CASSLGPRNSGNTIYF	TRBV27	TRBJ1-3
CASKNGPYEQYF	TRBV2	TRBJ2-7
CASSFAQWSTDTQYF	TRBV28	TRBJ2-3
CASSDRLPEVAGELFF	TRBV6-1	TRBJ2-2
CASSTSPEAWTGELFF	TRBV9	TRBJ2-2
CASRLQGRDYEQYF	TRBV28	TRBJ2-7
CAWSPGRNQPQHF	TRBV30	TRBJ1-5
CASSLVAGGYNEQFF	TRBV5-1	TRBJ2-1
CASSPGQGNGYTF	TRBV18	TRBJ1-2
CASSERSGNTGELFF	TRBV2	TRBJ2-2
CASSRGRGLETQYF	TRBV6-5	TRBJ2-5
CASSQSTNTEAFF	TRBV18	TRBJ1-1
CASSREVNRVNEQFF	TRBV14	TRBJ2-1
CASSGGSNQPQHF	TRBV19	TRBJ1-5
CASSQEQPGVLRDTQYF	TRBV4-1	TRBJ2-3
CASSDGRGSYNSPLHF	TRBV5-5	TRBJ1-6
CASSLQTNTEAFF	TRBV7-3	TRBJ1-1
CASSLGSGTGGLLFF	TRBV3-1/TRBV3-2	TRBJ1-4
CASSLGQETQYF	TRBV5-4	TRBJ2-5
CATSSSNIAGGYNEQFF	TRBV15	TRBJ2-1
CASSRGGSNQPQHF	TRBV19	TRBJ1-5
CATSRDPRGYGYTF	TRBV15	TRBJ1-2
CASSEDSENQPQHF	TRBV6-1	TRBJ1-5
CASSVDRINTGELFF	TRBV9	TRBJ2-2
CASRMDSLNTEAFF	TRBV28	TRBJ1-1
CASSYRRSTKNIQYF	TRBV28	TRBJ2-4
CASSPYPAGRVFTEAFF	TRBV4-3	TRBJ1-1
CAISEGLAGVLSEQYF	TRBV10-3	TRBJ2-7
CASGGSSRTQYF	TRBV19	TRBJ2-5
CASNLLAGVNEQFF	TRBV2	TRBJ2-1
CSAAPQGRGTEAFF	TRBV29-1	TRBJ1-1
CASSHYGVEKLFF	TRBV5-4	TRBJ1-4
CASATRDRIYEQYF	TRBV19	TRBJ2-7
CASSSDHYGGYTF	TRBV19	TRBJ1-2